The 9 T cell receptor beta chains below come from one sample, sequenced in a study of T cell clonotyping in hematopoietic cell transplantation. Sample time point: recipient sample about 28 days before transplant, after cytoreduction. TCRdb's table, derived via immunoSEQ multiplex PCR, lists solely in-frame clones and lacks some. The sample includes around 15,000 clones, 93% seen only once; the top ten take less than 2%. The starting material was peripheral blood mononuclear cells, obtained before stem cell transplant. Receptor source: a man between 18 and 29 years old with biphenotypic leukemia. Some clones in this sample may be carry-over from other donors' samples.

This clone was counted once. This chain links TRBV7-9 with TRBJ1-2; TRBD1 is a possible D gene (5 bases). V was pared by 5 bases and J by 8 bases, with 21 bases between. Germline CDR1 and CDR2: SEHNR and FQNEAQ (reference sequence). The length of the CDR3 is 15 residues. CDR3 amino acids: CASSPSPGPAGGYTF. The CDR3, as DNA: TGTGCCAGCAGCCCCTCGCCGGGACCAGCAGGCGGCTACACCTTC.

The chain is built from TRBV19 and TRBJ2-7; the D gene is possibly TRBD1 (5 bases). Looked up from germline, CDR1 is LNHDA and CDR2 is SQIVND (reference sequence). This CDR3 spans 13 amino acids. V was shortened by 3 bases and J by 6 bases, with 12 bases between the two germline ends. CDR3: CASSIQGSAEQYF. CDR3 nucleotide sequence: TGTGCCAGTAGTATCCAGGGCTCGGCCGAGCAGTACTTC. Full variable domain (rest looked up from reference TRBV19 and TRBJ2-7): DGGITQSPKYLFRKEGQNVTLSCEQNLNHDAMYWYRQDPGQGLRLIYYSQIVNDFQKGDIAEGYSVSREKKESFPLTVTSAQKNPTAFYLCASSIQGSAEQYFGPGTRLTVT.

This rearrangement joins TRBV15 to TRBJ1-2, with D perhaps TRBD1 (5 bases). V shed 3 bases and J shed 10 bases, with 18 bases lying between them. This CDR3 has 14 residues. Germline V gives CDR1 LNHNV, CDR2 YYDKDF (reference sequence). The CDR3 protein is CATSRDGPGEDYTF. Written as DNA, the CDR3 is TGTGCCACCAGCAGGGATGGACCGGGGGAAGACTACACCTTC. The full variable domain, in which reference TRBV15 and TRBJ1-2 provide the parts outside the CDR3, is DAMVIQNPRYQVTQFGKPVTLSCSQTLNHNVMYWYQQKSSQAPKLLFHYYDKDFNNEADTPDNFQSRRPNTSFCFLDIRSPGLGDTAMYLCATSRDGPGEDYTFGSGTRLTVV.

This clone came up once. The J gene is TRBJ1-5, the V gene TRBV28; D gene uncertain. In germline, CDR1 is MDHEN, CDR2 SYDVKM. CDR3 length: 13 residues. The V end lost 4 bases, the J end lost 12 bases, and 16 bases lay between the germline ends. The CDR3: CASSSPAGSYQHF. The CDR3 region has the DNA TGTGCCAGCAGTTCCCCAGCGGGCTCGTACCAGCATTTT.

The chain combines TRBV2 with TRBJ1-5; D gene unclear. Per germline, CDR1 SNHLY and CDR2 FYNNEI. The CDR3 loop spans 15 amino acids. With 4 bases removed from V and 0 bases from J, the gap between germline ends came to 10 bases. The chain's CDR3 is CASSGALPSNQPQHF. CDR3 nucleotides: TGTGCCAGCAGTGGGGCCCTACCTAGCAATCAGCCCCAGCATTTT. The entire variable domain, with the rest obtained from reference TRBV2 and TRBJ1-5, is as follows: EPEVTQTPSHQVTQMGQEVILRCVPISNHLYFYWYRQILGQKVEFLVSFYNNEISEKSEIFDDQFSVERPDGSNFTLKIRSTKLEDSAMYFCASSGALPSNQPQHFGDGTRLSIL.

The rearrangement uses TRBV7-8 and TRBJ2-7; D ambiguous. Trimming cost V 1 base and J 2 bases, with 18 bases left between them. CDR3 length: 17 amino acids. Germline V lookup: CDR1 SGHVS, CDR2 FQNEAQ. The DNA of the CDR3 is TGTGCCAGCAGCTTAGGTTTAGGCGCCCGGACCCCCTACGAGCAGTACTTC. Translation gives CASSLGLGARTPYEQYF.

The chain uses TRBV28 and TRBJ2-5; D might be TRBD2 (5 bases). V gave up 7 bases and J gave up 1 base, with 16 bases separating them. CDR3 length: 15 residues. CDR1 is MDHEN and CDR2 is SYDVKM in the germline V gene. The CDR3 here is CASIASHDFQETQYF. For the CDR3, the DNA is TGTGCCAGCATCGCTAGCCATGACTTCCAAGAGACCCAGTACTTC.

The CDR3 nucleotides are TGTGCCAGCAGTTACGACAGAGCCTACGAGCAGTACTTC. This encodes CASSYDRAYEQYF. V usage is TRBV6-6 and J usage is TRBJ2-7; a weak D match, TRBD1 (5 bases). Germline CDR1 and CDR2: MNHNY and SVGAGI (reference sequence). Trimming cost V 2 bases and J 2 bases, with 7 bases left between them. This CDR3 is 13 amino acids long.

The chain is built from TRBV5-1 and TRBJ2-5; D gene uncertain. The DNA matches TRBJ2-7 better at its end, which makes the J call doubtful. This CDR3 comprises 11 residues. Germline CDR1 reads SGHRS; CDR2 reads YFSETQ. This chain's CDR3 is CASRLTYEQYF. CDR3 DNA sequence: TGCGCCAGCAGGTTGACCTACGAGCAGTACTTC.